The sample holds a few counts of the clone carrying this T cell receptor (beta chain). This CDR3 fails to terminate in the conserved phenylalanine or tryptophan, so it likely reflects a read error. Because the CDR3's place on the DNA is in doubt, the DNA is left out and the CDR3 is given as listed by TCRdb. Original data processing: Amplification with reference gene primers provided the estimates of nucleated cell counts. Profiled with immunoSEQ multiplex PCR; TCRdb holds only in-frame clones, not every one. V, J and clone size are taken as reported in that table, and D and trimming were inferred from the DNA itself. This table has about 120,000 clones, 78% appearing once. Germline CDR1 is PRHDT and CDR2 is FYEKMQ (reference sequence). The CDR3 length is 11 residues, termini included. The data were taken from a study of blood T cell repertoires in COVID-19. As for the study in general: Samples came from the United States, Italy and Spain, spanning acute and convalescent COVID-19.

The chain links TRBV13 to TRBJ1-2; the tabulated D call, TRBD1, remains unverified against the DNA. Sequencing input: peripheral blood. The sequence was collected from a man between 65 and 79 years old with acute or convalescent COVID-19. The CDR3 reads CASSLGGQYRL.